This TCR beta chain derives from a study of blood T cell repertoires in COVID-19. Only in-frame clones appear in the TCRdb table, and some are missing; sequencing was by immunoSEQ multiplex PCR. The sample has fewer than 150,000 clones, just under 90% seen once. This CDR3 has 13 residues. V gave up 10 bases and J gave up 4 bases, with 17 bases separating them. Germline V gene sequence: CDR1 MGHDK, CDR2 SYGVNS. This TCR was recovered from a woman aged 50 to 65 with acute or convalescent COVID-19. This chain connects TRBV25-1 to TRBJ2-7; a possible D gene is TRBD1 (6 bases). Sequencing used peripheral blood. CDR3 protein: CATRSGHRYEQYF. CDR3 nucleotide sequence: TGTGCCACTCGGTCGGGACACCGTTACGAGCAGTACTTC.